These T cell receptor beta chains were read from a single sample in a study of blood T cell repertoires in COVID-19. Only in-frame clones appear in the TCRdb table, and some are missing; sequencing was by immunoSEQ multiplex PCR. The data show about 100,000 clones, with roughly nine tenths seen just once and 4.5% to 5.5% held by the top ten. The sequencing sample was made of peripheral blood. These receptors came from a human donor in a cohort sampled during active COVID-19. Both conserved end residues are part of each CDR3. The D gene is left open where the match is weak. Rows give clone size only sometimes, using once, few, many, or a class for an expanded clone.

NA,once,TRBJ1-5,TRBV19,TGTGCCAGTACTCGTTCGGGGGGCGGACGGAATCAGCCCCAGCATTTT,CASTRSGGGRNQPQHF
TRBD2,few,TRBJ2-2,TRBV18,TGTGCCAGCTCACCGGTAATACTAGCGGGAAACACCGGGGAGCTGTTTTTT,CASSPVILAGNTGELFF
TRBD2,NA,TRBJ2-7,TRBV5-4,TGTGCCAGCAGCTTAACGGGGGGCGAGCAGTACTTC,CASSLTGGEQYF
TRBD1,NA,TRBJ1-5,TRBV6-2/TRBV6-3,TGTGCCAGCAGTCCGGACAGGAGCAATCAGCCCCAGCATTTT,CASSPDRSNQPQHF
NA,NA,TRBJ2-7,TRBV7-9,TGTGCCAGCAGCTCCCCCGACAGGTCCCCTTACGAGCAGTACTTC,CASSSPDRSPYEQYF
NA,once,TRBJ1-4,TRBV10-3,TGTGCCATCAGTGAGTCTAGGCAGGAAAATGAAAAACTGTTTTTT,CAISESRQENEKLFF
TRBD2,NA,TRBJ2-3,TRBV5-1,TGCGCCAGCAGCGAGGGAGGGACCACTAGCACAGATACGCAGTATTTT,CASSEGGTTSTDTQYF
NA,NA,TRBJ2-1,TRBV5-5,TGTGCCAGCAGCTTACAGGGGGGGCTAGGCAATGAGCAGTTCTTC,CASSLQGGLGNEQFF
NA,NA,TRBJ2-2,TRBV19,TGTGCCAGTAGTATTAGAGTAAGGGGCACCGGGGAGCTGTTTTTT,CASSIRVRGTGELFF
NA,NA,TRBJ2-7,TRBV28,TGTGCCAGCAGCCCCTGGAAGGCCCAAAGGGGCTACGAGCAGTACTTC,CASSPWKAQRGYEQYF
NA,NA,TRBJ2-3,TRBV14,TGTGCCAGCAGCCAAGGACTTCCACGAGATACGCAGTATTTT,CASSQGLPRDTQYF
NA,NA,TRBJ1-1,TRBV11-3,TGTGCCAGCAGCTTAAGCCGAGAAGCCCCCGAGAACACTGAAGCTTTCTTT,CASSLSREAPENTEAFF
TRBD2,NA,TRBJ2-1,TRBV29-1,TGCAGCGTTGTCTCAGGCCTAGCGGGAGCTACCTACAATGAGCAGTTCTTC,CSVVSGLAGATYNEQFF
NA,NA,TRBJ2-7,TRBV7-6,TGTGCCAGCAGCGAGTGGGATAGGGGATATAGATACGAGCAGTACTTC,CASSEWDRGYRYEQYF
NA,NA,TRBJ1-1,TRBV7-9,TGTGCCAGCAGCCCCCTTTTGACTGAAGCTTTCTTT,CASSPLLTEAFF
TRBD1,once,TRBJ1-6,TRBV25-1,TGTGCCAGCAGTGAAACAGGGGGGTTTCGGTCACCCCTCCACTTT,CASSETGGFRSPLHF
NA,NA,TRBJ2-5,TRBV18,TGTGCCAGCTCAGGGGGGTACCAAGAGACCCAGTACTTC,CASSGGYQETQYF
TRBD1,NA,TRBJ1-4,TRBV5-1,TGCGCCAGCAGCCGGACAGGGTTTAATGAAAAACTGTTTTTT,CASSRTGFNEKLFF
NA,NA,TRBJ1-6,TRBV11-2,TGTGCCAGCAGCTTAGACATACAATACTATAAGACACCCCTCCACTTT,CASSLDIQYYKTPLHF
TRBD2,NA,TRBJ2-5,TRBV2,TGTGCCAGCAGAACCGGGACTAGCGGGGGGACCCAGTACTTC,CASRTGTSGGTQYF
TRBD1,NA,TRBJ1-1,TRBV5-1,TGCGCCAGCAGCCCGGGACAGGGGGCCGGAGCTTTCTTT,CASSPGQGAGAFF
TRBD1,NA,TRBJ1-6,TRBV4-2,TGTGCCAGCAGCCAAGATAAAACCGGGACAGGAGATAATTCACCCCTCCACTTT,CASSQDKTGTGDNSPLHF
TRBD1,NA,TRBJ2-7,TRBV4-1,TGCGCCAGCTCGGGACAGGGCGGCGAGCAGTACTTC,CASSGQGGEQYF
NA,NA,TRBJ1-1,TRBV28,TGTGCCAGCAGTTTGGGGGACAAGAGGACTGAAGCTTTCTTT,CASSLGDKRTEAFF
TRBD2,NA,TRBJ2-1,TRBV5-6,TGTGCCAGCAGGACGACAACCGGGACTAGCGATGGCTCCTACAATGAGCAGTTCTTC,CASRTTTGTSDGSYNEQFF
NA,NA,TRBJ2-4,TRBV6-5,TGTGCCAGCAGTTACTCGACAGTAGCCAAAAACATTCAGTACTTC,CASSYSTVAKNIQYF
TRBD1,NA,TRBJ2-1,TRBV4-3,TGCGCCAGCAGCCAAGGGTGGGGGACAGGGGGCGGTGAGCAGTTCTTC,CASSQGWGTGGGEQFF
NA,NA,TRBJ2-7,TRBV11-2,TGTGCCAGCAGCCCGGGGGACAGACGGGGCGAGCAGTACTTC,CASSPGDRRGEQYF
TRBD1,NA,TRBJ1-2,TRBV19,TGTGCCAGTAAGGGGACAGGGCCATATGGCTACACCTTC,CASKGTGPYGYTF
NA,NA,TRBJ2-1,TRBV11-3,TGTGCCAGCAGCCCGGGCGGGACCTACAATGAGCAGTTCTTC,CASSPGGTYNEQFF
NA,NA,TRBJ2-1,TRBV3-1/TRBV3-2,TGTGCCAGCAGCCACGTCCTGCAGGGCGAAAGCTCCTACAATGAGCAGTTCTTC,CASSHVLQGESSYNEQFF
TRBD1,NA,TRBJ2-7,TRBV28,TGTGCCAGCAGTTTGGGGACAGGGGTTTACGAGCAGTACTTC,CASSLGTGVYEQYF
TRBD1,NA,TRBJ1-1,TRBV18,TGTGCCAGCTCACCGTGGCAGGGGGCCACTGAAGCTTTCTTT,CASSPWQGATEAFF
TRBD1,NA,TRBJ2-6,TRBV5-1,TGCGCCAGCAGCTTGGCGGGACAGAGCTCTGGGGCCAACGTCCTGACTTTC,CASSLAGQSSGANVLTF
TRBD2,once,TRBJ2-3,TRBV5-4,TGTGCCAGCAGCTTTTCGGGGGGGTACACAGATACGCAGTATTTT,CASSFSGGYTDTQYF
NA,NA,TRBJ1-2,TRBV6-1,TGTGCCAGCAGTGAAGGCCCTATTACTAACTATGGCTACACCTTC,CASSEGPITNYGYTF
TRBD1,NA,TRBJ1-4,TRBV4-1,TGCGCCAGCAGCCAAGGAGGGGGCACGACTAATGAAAAACTGTTTTTT,CASSQGGGTTNEKLFF
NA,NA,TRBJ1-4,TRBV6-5,TGTGCCAGCAGTCTAGCAACTAATGAAAAACTGTTTTTT,CASSLATNEKLFF
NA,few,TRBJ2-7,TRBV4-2,TGTGCCAGCAGCCAGGAGGAACATGGCGAGCAGTACTTC,CASSQEEHGEQYF
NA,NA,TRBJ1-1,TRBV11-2,TGTGCCAGCAGCTGGTACAACGCTGAAGCTTTCTTT,CASSWYNAEAFF
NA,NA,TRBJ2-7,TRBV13,TGTGCCAGCGAGTCTATTACCGAGCAGTACTTC,CASESITEQYF
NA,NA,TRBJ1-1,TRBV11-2,TGTGCCAGCAGCTTAGATTGGGGGGACTGGAACACTGAAGCTTTCTTT,CASSLDWGDWNTEAFF
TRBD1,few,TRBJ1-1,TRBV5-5,TGTGCCAGCAGCTCCACCGACAGGGGGCGGGGGAACACTGAAGCTTTCTTT,CASSSTDRGRGNTEAFF
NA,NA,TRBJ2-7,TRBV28,TGTGCCAGCACTTTTAGGGGGGGGCGCGAAGCCGAGCAGTACTTC,CASTFRGGREAEQYF
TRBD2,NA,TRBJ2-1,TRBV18,TGTGCCAGCTCAATTAGTGGGGGGGACAATGAGCAGTTCTTC,CASSISGGDNEQFF
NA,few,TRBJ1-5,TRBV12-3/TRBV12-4,TGTGCCAGCAGTTTACCAACGGGGCCCCAGCATTTT,CASSLPTGPQHF
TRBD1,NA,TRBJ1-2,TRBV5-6,TGTGCCAGCAGCAAGGGGACAGGGGTTTTTAACTATGGCTACACCTTC,CASSKGTGVFNYGYTF
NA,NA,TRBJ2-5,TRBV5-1,TGCGCCAGCAGCTTTATGCCAGGCCAAGAGACCCAGTACTTC,CASSFMPGQETQYF
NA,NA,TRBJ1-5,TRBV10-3,TGTGCCATCAAGCGAGGTAGCAATCAGCCCCAGCATTTT,CAIKRGSNQPQHF
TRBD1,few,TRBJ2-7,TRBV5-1,TGCGCCAGCAGCGTGCAGGGGGCGAGTCACGAGCAGTACTTC,CASSVQGASHEQYF
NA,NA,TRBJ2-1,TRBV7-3,TGTGCCAGCAGCTTCAGGTCGGGGGATGAGCAGTTCTTC,CASSFRSGDEQFF
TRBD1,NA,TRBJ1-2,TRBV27,TGTGCCAGCACTCCCCAGGGGGCTGTTAACTATGGCTACACCTTC,CASTPQGAVNYGYTF
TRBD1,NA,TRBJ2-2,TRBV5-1,TGCGCCAGCAGCTTGGCCCCAGGGGGCGCGGACACCGGGGAGCTGTTTTTT,CASSLAPGGADTGELFF